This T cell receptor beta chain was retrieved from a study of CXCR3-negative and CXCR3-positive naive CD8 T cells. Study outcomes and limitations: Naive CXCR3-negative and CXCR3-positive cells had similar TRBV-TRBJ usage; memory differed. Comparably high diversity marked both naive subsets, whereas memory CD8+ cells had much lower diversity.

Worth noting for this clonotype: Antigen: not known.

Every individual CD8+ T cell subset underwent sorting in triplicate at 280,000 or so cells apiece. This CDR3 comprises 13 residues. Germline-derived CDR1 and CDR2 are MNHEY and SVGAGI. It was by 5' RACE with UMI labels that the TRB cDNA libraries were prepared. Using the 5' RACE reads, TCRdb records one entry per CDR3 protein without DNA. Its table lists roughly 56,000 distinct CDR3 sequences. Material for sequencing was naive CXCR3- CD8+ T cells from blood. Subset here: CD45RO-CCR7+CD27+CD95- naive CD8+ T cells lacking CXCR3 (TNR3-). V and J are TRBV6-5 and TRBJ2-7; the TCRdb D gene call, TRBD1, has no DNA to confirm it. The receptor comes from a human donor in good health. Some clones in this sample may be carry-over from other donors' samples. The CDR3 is CASTRQGIYEQYF.